One and the same sample provided the 27 T cell receptor beta chains below, sequenced in a study of blood T cell repertoires in COVID-19. Method: immunoSEQ multiplex PCR; TCRdb's copy keeps in-frame clones and lacks some. The table has roughly 150,000 clones, 89% seen once; the top ten hold approximately 3%. Sequenced: peripheral blood. The origin of the receptors is a man aged 55 to 70 with acute or convalescent COVID-19.

This clone came up a few times. The chain uses TRBV18 and TRBJ1-3, with TRBD1 identical over 8 bases. CDR3 length: 13 residues. Losses at the gene ends were 6 bases for V and 2 bases for J; bases not matched to a gene: 0. The germline V gene has CDR1 KGHSH and CDR2 LQKENI. The CDR3 coding sequence is TGTGCCAGCTCGGACAGGGCTGGAAACACCATATATTTT. Its translation is CASSDRAGNTIYF.

The J gene is TRBJ2-1, the V gene TRBV2, with 7 bases lining up with TRBD2. This CDR3 has 16 residues. Trimming took 4 bases from V and 1 from J; bases not matched to a gene: 7. The germline V gene has CDR1 SNHLY and CDR2 FYNNEI. The CDR3 DNA sequence: TGTGCCAGCAGTGTAATCGGGGGGTCTTCCTACAATGAGCAGTTCTTC. Translated, it gives CASSVIGGSSYNEQFF.

The gene calls are TRBV21-1 and TRBJ1-2; the table's D call of TRBD1 was not tested on the DNA. TRBV21-1 is annotated as a pseudogene. The CDR3 covers 15 residues. The CDR3 DNA is TGTGCCAGCAGCCCTGTCCGGCCAGGGGACTATGGCTACACCTTC. It specifies CASSPVRPGDYGYTF.

This sequence joins TRBV6-6 and TRBJ2-1, with D uncertain. CDR3 length equals 12 residues. Germline V gene data show CDR1 as MNHNY and CDR2 as SVGAGI (reference sequence). The ends were cut back, 8 bases at V and 0 bases at J, with 5 bases in the middle. CDR3 loop: CASQVSYNEQFF. The CDR3 coding sequence is TGTGCCAGCCAGGTCTCCTACAATGAGCAGTTCTTC.

The chain couples TRBV10-3 to TRBJ2-7, with a weak D call TRBD1 (5 bases). V shed 5 bases and J shed 4 bases, with 6 bases lying between them. This CDR3 comprises 11 residues. CDR1 and CDR2 from the germline V gene are ENHRY and SYGVKD. CDR3 nucleotides: TGTGCCATCAGTCGACAGTACGAGCAGTACTTC. Its translation: CAISRQYEQYF.

J is TRBJ1-6 and V is TRBV5-1, with D perhaps matching TRBD1 (5 bases). The CDR3 is 15 amino acids. V lost 4 bases and J lost 6, with 14 bases in between. Germline values: CDR1 SGHRS, CDR2 YFSETQ. The CDR3 region is CASSVRDGGNSPLHF. CDR3 in DNA: TGCGCCAGCAGCGTCCGGGACGGGGGTAATTCACCCCTCCACTTT.

This clone was detected only a few times. This chain uses TRBV30 with TRBJ1-1, with D perhaps TRBD1 (5 bases). This CDR3 contains 18 residues. Trimming cost V 0 bases and J 2 bases, with 22 bases left between them. Germline values: CDR1 GTSNPN, CDR2 SVGIG (reference sequence). CDR3 DNA: TGTGCCTGGAGTGTAATGGGGCGCCAGACGGGAGTCAACACTGAAGCTTTCTTT. Translated: CAWSVMGRQTGVNTEAFF.

This chain links TRBV3-1 (or the pseudogene TRBV3-2) with TRBJ1-1; D is perhaps TRBD1 (6 bases). CDR3 length equals 15 residues. Germline V gene sequence: CDR1 LGHDT, CDR2 YNNKEL (reference sequence). The germline V and J ends were trimmed by 3 bases and 0 bases, with 11 bases remaining between them. The CDR3 nucleotides read TGTGCCAGCAGCCACTCGGGACACCTGAACACTGAAGCTTTCTTT. This gives the protein CASSHSGHLNTEAFF.

This clone was detected a few times. This chain connects TRBV19 to TRBJ2-4, with TRBD2 identical over 7 bases. With V trimmed by 1 base and J by 6 bases, 0 bases remained unmatched. Per the germline V gene, CDR1 is LNHDA and CDR2 is SQIVND (reference sequence). The length of the CDR3 is 13 residues. CDR3 in DNA: TGTGCCAGTAGTATAGGGGAGGGAAACATTCAGTACTTC. Residues: CASSIGEGNIQYF.

With respect to this clone: A junction boundary mismatches the germline segment, possibly from a read error. V and J are TRBV7-7 and TRBJ2-1; TRBD1 or TRBD2 may be the D gene (5 bases each). The CDR3 sequence is 13 residues long. The germline gives CDR1 SSHAT, CDR2 FNYEAQ (reference sequence). In DNA, the CDR3 is TGTGCTAGCAGCAGGGAGAATAACAATGAGCAGTTCTTC. Amino acid sequence: CASSRENNNEQFF.

The rearrangement joins TRBV5-1 to TRBJ1-6, with D uncertain. Per germline, CDR1 SGHRS and CDR2 YFSETQ. V lost 4 bases and J lost 5, with 10 bases in between. This CDR3 has 14 residues. The CDR3 region is CASSRGGDNSPLHF. The DNA for the CDR3 is TGCGCCAGCAGCCGGGGAGGCGATAATTCACCCCTCCACTTT.

This rearrangement joins TRBV9 to TRBJ2-7, with D perhaps TRBD1 (6 bases). Trimming shortened V by 4 bases and J by 2 bases, and 13 bases separated the two germline ends. Per germline, CDR1 SGDLS and CDR2 YYNGEE. This CDR3 has 14 amino acids. The CDR3: CASSTSTGTYEQYF. CDR3 DNA: TGTGCCAGCAGCACCTCGACAGGAACCTACGAGCAGTACTTC. Together with reference TRBV9 and TRBJ2-7, the CDR3 gives the full variable domain: DSGVTQTPKHLITATGQRVTLRCSPRSGDLSVYWYQQSLDQGLQFLIQYYNGEERAKGNILERFSAQQFPDLHSELNLSSLELGDSALYFCASSTSTGTYEQYFGPGTRLTVT.

J is TRBJ1-2 and V is TRBV5-5; D is undetermined. Germline CDR1 is SGHKS and CDR2 is YYEKEE (reference sequence). V lost 0 bases and J 2 bases, leaving 14 bases between the germline ends. The CDR3 has 16 residues. The CDR3 DNA sequence: TGTGCCAGCAGCTTGGGGCCCTCGGCGGCAAACTATGGCTACACCTTC. This codes for CASSLGPSAANYGYTF.

The gene calls are TRBV6-5 and TRBJ1-2, with TRBD1 matching 11 bases. Trimming took 7 bases from V and 2 from J; bases not matched to a gene: 3. Germline V CDR1 and CDR2: MNHEY, SVGAGI. The CDR3 runs 14 residues. The CDR3 spells CASTRTGGNYGYTF. The CDR3 DNA follows: TGTGCCAGCACCCGGACAGGGGGCAACTATGGCTACACCTTC.

The V call is TRBV7-9, the J call TRBJ1-1; 8 bases are shared with TRBD1. The germline V gene has CDR1 SEHNR and CDR2 FQNEAQ (reference sequence). V lost 4 bases, J lost 5 bases, and 3 bases stayed unmatched. There are 13 residues in the CDR3. The CDR3 sequence is CASSWTGNTEAFF. The CDR3 bases are TGTGCCAGCAGCTGGACAGGGAATACTGAAGCTTTCTTT.

The chain joins TRBV18 to TRBJ1-2, with 7 bases that match TRBD1. The CDR3 has 19 amino acids. Trimming removed 2 bases from V and 2 bases from J; junction bases left unmatched: 17. In germline, CDR1 is KGHSH, CDR2 LQKENI. The DNA of the CDR3 is TGTGCCAGCTCACCAGTCGATCCCACAGGGGTTATTTTCAACTATGGCTACACCTTC. It encodes CASSPVDPTGVIFNYGYTF.

The chain employs TRBV6-5 and TRBJ1-1, with D uncertain. Between the trimmed V and J ends, which lost 6 bases and 5 bases, there was a span of 16 bases. Germline CDR1 is MNHEY and CDR2 is SVGAGI. The CDR3 totals 14 residues. CDR3 in DNA: TGTGCCAGCAGAAACGGCGGGAGTCGTACTGAAGCTTTCTTT. It specifies CASRNGGSRTEAFF.

J is TRBJ2-1 and V is TRBV18; D not certain. There are 16 residues in the CDR3. CDR1 and CDR2 (germline): KGHSH, LQKENI. Trimming cost V 3 bases and J 0 bases, with 12 bases left between them. CDR3 DNA: TGTGCCAGCTCACCGGCGCTAGGAGCCTCCTACAATGAGCAGTTCTTC. Translated: CASSPALGASYNEQFF.

The CDR3 protein is CASRLTGGYGYTF. In DNA, the CDR3 is TGTGCCAGCAGATTGACAGGGGGCTATGGCTACACCTTC. This sequence joins TRBV6-1 and TRBJ1-2; 9 bases match TRBD1. The V gene end was trimmed by 6 bases and the J gene end by 4 bases; junction bases not matched to a gene: 3. Germline CDR1 MNHNS, CDR2 SASEGT. This CDR3 has 13 amino acids.

This clone has just a few counts. The V call is TRBV6-4, the J call TRBJ2-1; the match to TRBD2 covers 7 bases. Germline V gene sequence: CDR1 MRHNA, CDR2 SNTAGT. The V segment lost 4 bases and the J segment 0 bases; nucleotides outside the gene matches: 3. The CDR3 consists of 15 residues. In nucleotides, the CDR3 is TGTGCCAGCAGTGGGGGGGGTAGCTCCTACAATGAGCAGTTCTTC. As protein: CASSGGGSSYNEQFF.

This chain links TRBV11-3 with TRBJ2-1; a possible D gene is TRBD2 (5 bases). Per germline, CDR1 SGHNT and CDR2 YENEEA. This CDR3 comprises 15 residues. V lost 0 bases and J lost 4, with 10 bases in between. The CDR3 DNA sequence: TGTGCCAGCAGCTTAGACTATGGGAGATACAATGAGCAGTTCTTC. Translated: CASSLDYGRYNEQFF.

The rearrangement joins TRBV11-2 to TRBJ2-2; maybe TRBD2 (5 bases). The ends were cut back, 1 base at V and 8 bases at J, with 11 bases in the middle. This CDR3 spans 14 amino acids. The germline CDR1 and CDR2 sequences are SGHAT and FQNNGV. The CDR3 nucleotides are TGTGCCAGCAGCTTAGGCCTCGGACTGGGGGAGCTGTTTTTT. Translated, it gives CASSLGLGLGELFF.

This chain connects TRBV7-3 to TRBJ2-5; 9 bases map to TRBD2. The CDR3 covers 14 residues. V shed 5 bases and J 4 bases; nucleotides not matched to a gene: 5. Per the germline V gene, CDR1 is SGHTA and CDR2 is FQGTGA. CDR3 bases: TGTGCCAGCAGCCGCGGGGGGGCCGCAGAGACCCAGTACTTC. Residues: CASSRGGAAETQYF.

The genes are TRBV2 and TRBJ1-2; TRBD1 aligns across 8 bases. This CDR3 contains 11 residues. Germline CDR1 reads SNHLY; CDR2 reads FYNNEI. The trim removed 6 bases at V and 8 bases at J, leaving 2 bases unmatched. CDR3 amino acids: CASRQGAGYTF. The CDR3 DNA reads as TGTGCCAGCAGGCAGGGGGCGGGCTACACCTTC.

V usage is TRBV11-2 and J usage is TRBJ1-2; D is perhaps TRBD1 (6 bases). V lost 5 bases to trimming and J lost 5 bases, with 12 bases between them. The CDR3 length is 13 residues. CDR1 and CDR2 from the germline V gene are SGHAT and FQNNGV. The CDR3 sequence is CASSIGGVYGYTF. The DNA for the CDR3 is TGTGCCAGCAGCATAGGGGGGGTGTATGGCTACACCTTC.

As to this clone: Possible read error: a much larger clone is one base away. The V and J genes are TRBV14 and TRBJ1-1, with 7 nucleotides matching TRBD1. The CDR3 length is 13 residues. Trimming at V came to 4 bases and at J to 1 base, leaving 0 bases not matched to a gene. The germline gives CDR1 SGHDN, CDR2 FVKESK. Here the CDR3 reads CASSRQGNTEAFF. CDR3 DNA sequence: TGTGCCAGCAGCCGACAGGGGAACACTGAAGCTTTCTTT.

This clone appeared a single time. The rearrangement uses TRBV9 and TRBJ1-4; perhaps TRBD1 as D (5 bases). Looked up from germline, CDR1 is SGDLS and CDR2 is YYNGEE. Trimming shortened V by 4 bases and J by 5 bases, and 12 bases separated the two germline ends. The CDR3 loop spans 14 amino acids. The CDR3 is CASSPTEPNEKLFF. The CDR3, as DNA: TGTGCCAGCAGCCCGACAGAGCCAAATGAAAAACTGTTTTTT.